This T cell receptor beta chain was identified during a study of T cell responses to AZD1222 COVID-19 vaccine. Trimming took off 5 bases at V and 8 bases at J, with 15 bases between the two ends. The CDR3 consists of 12 residues. CDR1 and CDR2 (germline): GTSNPN, SVGIG (reference sequence). Clones were sequenced by immunoSEQ multiplex PCR, and TCRdb holds only the in-frame ones, with some missing. The table has about 200,000 clones, approximately 89% seen once. The specimen comprised peripheral blood, sampled 28 days after the second AZD1222 dose. The TCR comes from an adult who received the AZD1222 COVID-19 vaccine. V gene TRBV30 combines with J gene TRBJ1-2; perhaps TRBD1 as D (6 bases). CDR3 region: CAWLQKGGGYTF. The CDR3 bases are TGTGCCTGGCTCCAGAAGGGGGGCGGCTACACCTTC.